This TCR beta chain was sequenced for a study of T cell repertoires in cytomegalovirus infection. Whole-study context: CMV epitopes that were recently identified and HLA-C-restricted were used alongside well-studied HLA-B-restricted ones. Both CMV infection and a matching HLA type were indicated by public TCR beta signatures.

Study-wide results and caveats: Ex vivo responses were dominated by HLA-C-restricted CMV-specific TCR beta clonotypes. Using cumulative public TCR beta family frequency, the authors identified those who carried CMV together with the relevant HLA.

For this clonotype: The antigen remains unidentified.

This CDR3 has 14 residues. Trimming pared 4 bases from V and 1 base from J, leaving 10 bases between. The germline V gene has CDR1 SGHVS and CDR2 FNYEAQ. TCRdb analysed the reads with MiXCR anew, one entry per CDR3 protein. The sample records approximately 1,000,000 distinct CDR3 sequences, 25% to 40% being singletons. The starting material was cultured CD8+ T cells from PBMCs, obtained from culture after CMV antigen stimulation. The chain has TRBV7-6 and TRBJ1-1; D perhaps matches TRBD1 (5 bases). This sequence was found in a human donor in good health (CMV status not recorded). Some clones in this sample may be carry-over from other donors' samples. The CDR3 is CASSSWGTNTEAFF. As DNA, the CDR3 is TGTGCCAGCAGCTCGTGGGGGACGAACACTGAAGCTTTCTTT.